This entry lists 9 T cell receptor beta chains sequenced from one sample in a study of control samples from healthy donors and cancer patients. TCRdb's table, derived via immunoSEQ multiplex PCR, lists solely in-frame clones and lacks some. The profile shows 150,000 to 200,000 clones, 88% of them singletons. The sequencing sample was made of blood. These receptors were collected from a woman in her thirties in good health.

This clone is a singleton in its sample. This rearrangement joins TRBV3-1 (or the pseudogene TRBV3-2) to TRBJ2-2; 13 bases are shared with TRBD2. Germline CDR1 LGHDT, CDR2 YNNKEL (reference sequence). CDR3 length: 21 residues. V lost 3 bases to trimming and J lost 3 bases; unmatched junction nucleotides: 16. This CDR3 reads CASSHTGTSGKYQIHTGELFF. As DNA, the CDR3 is TGTGCCAGCAGCCACACCGGGACTAGCGGGAAATACCAGATACACACCGGGGAGCTGTTTTTT.

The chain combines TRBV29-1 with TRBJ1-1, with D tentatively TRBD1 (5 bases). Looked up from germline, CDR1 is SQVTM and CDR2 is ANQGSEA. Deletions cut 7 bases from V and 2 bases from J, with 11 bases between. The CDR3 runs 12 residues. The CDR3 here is CSAGDGNTEAFF. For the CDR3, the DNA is TGCAGCGCCGGGGACGGAAACACTGAAGCTTTCTTT.

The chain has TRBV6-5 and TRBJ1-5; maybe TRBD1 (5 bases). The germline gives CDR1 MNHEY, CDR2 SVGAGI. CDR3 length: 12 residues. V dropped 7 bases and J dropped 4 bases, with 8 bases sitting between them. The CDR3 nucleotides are TGTGCCAGCACTAGGGGAAATCAGCCCCAGCATTTT. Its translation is CASTRGNQPQHF.

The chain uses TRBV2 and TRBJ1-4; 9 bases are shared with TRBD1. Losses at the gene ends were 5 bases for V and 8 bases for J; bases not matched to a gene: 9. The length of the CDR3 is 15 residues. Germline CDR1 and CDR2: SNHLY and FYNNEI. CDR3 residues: CASSYTGGELEKLFF. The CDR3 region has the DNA TGTGCCAGCAGTTATACAGGGGGCGAATTGGAAAAACTGTTTTTT.

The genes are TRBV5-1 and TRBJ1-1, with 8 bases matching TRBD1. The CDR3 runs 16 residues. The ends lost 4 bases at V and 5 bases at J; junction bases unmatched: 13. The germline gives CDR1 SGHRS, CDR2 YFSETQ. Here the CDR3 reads CASSPWTGTGKTEAFF. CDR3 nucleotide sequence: TGCGCCAGCAGCCCCTGGACAGGGACGGGGAAGACTGAAGCTTTCTTT.

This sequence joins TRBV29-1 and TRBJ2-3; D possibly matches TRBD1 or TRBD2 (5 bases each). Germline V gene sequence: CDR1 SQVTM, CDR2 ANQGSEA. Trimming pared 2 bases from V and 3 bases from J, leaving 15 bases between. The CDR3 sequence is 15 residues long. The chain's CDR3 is CSVERGRARTDTQYF. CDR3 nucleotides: TGCAGCGTTGAACGGGGCAGGGCTCGAACAGATACGCAGTATTTT.

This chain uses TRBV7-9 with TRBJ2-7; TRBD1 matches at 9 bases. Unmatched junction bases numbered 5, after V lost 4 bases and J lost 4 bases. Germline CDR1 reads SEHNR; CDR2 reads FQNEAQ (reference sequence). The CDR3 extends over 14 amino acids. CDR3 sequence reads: CASSSGTGRYEQYV. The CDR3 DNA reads TGTGCCAGCAGCTCAGGGACAGGGAGGTACGAGCAGTACGTC.

The CDR3 is CASSESSGEQYF. The CDR3 nucleotides are TGCGCCAGCAGTGAGTCGTCAGGAGAGCAGTACTTC. The chain carries TRBV10-1 and TRBJ2-7; D is undetermined. V lost 0 bases to trimming and J lost 7 bases, with 7 bases between them. The germline V gene has CDR1 WNHNN and CDR2 SYGVQD (reference sequence). CDR3 length: 12 amino acids.

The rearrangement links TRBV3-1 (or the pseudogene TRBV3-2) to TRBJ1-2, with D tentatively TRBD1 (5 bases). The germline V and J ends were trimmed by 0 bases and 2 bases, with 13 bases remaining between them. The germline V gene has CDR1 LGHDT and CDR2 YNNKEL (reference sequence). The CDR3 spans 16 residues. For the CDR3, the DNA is TGTGCCAGCAGCCAAGACGGAGGAGGGGCCAACTATGGCTACACCTTC. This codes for CASSQDGGGANYGYTF.